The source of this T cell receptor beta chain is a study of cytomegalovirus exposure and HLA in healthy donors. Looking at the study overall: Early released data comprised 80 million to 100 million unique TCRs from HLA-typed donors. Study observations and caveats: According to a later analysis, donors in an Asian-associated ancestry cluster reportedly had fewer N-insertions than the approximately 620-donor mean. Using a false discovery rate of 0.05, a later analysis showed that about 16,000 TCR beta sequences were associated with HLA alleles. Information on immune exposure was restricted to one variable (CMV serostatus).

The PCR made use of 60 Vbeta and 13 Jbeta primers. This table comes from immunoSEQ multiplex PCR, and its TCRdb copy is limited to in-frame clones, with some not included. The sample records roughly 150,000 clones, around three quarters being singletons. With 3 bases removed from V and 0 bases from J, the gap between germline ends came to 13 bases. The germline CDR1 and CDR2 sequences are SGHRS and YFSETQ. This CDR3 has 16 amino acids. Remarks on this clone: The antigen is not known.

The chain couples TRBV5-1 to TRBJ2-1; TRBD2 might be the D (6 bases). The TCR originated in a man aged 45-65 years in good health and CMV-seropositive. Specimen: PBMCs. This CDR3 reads CASSWGVGSSYNEQFF. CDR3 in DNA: TGCGCCAGCAGCTGGGGGGTAGGGAGCTCCTACAATGAGCAGTTCTTC.